Below, 10 T cell receptor beta chains from the same sample are listed, as sequenced in a study of blood T cell repertoires in COVID-19. Data came from immunoSEQ multiplex PCR; TCRdb stores just in-frame clones and leaves some out. The data contain over 200,000 clones, about nine tenths of them singletons. Sequencing used peripheral blood. The receptor source for this set is a man aged 25 to 45 who had recovered from COVID-19.

The chain links TRBV6-2 or TRBV6-3 to TRBJ1-2; 7 positions agree with TRBD1. Germline V gene sequence: CDR1 MNHEY, CDR2 SVGEGT. With V trimmed by 0 bases and J by 4 bases, 5 bases remained unmatched. This CDR3 spans 15 amino acids. CDR3: CASSYSARGFYGYTF. The CDR3, as DNA: TGTGCCAGCAGTTACTCGGCCAGGGGGTTCTATGGCTACACCTTC.

The chain combines TRBV9 with TRBJ1-2; 7 bases are shared with TRBD1. V lost 5 bases and J lost 3; bases outside the gene matches: 7. The CDR3 is 14 amino acids. From germline, CDR1 is SGDLS and CDR2 YYNGEE. The CDR3 bases are TGTGCCAGCAGGGGAGAAGGGGGCCACTATGGCTACACCTTC. It codes for CASRGEGGHYGYTF.

The chain couples TRBV18 to TRBJ2-7; TRBD1 matches 8 bases. The V gene's germline CDR1 is KGHSH and CDR2 LQKENI. The CDR3 sequence is 16 residues long. V was clipped by 2 bases and J by 5 bases; unmatched bases: 11. The CDR3 loop reads CASSPLGGQGANEQYF. The CDR3 coding sequence is TGTGCCAGCTCACCATTGGGAGGCCAGGGGGCCAACGAGCAGTACTTC.

The chain combines TRBV7-2 with TRBJ1-2; 7 nucleotides match TRBD1. The germline V gene encodes CDR1 SGHTA and CDR2 FQGNSA. The CDR3 runs to 16 residues. J was trimmed by 2 bases and V by 5 bases; bases with no gene match: 11. CDR3 amino acids: CASSHRLDRKNYGYTF. The CDR3 DNA is TGTGCCAGCAGCCACCGTCTGGACAGGAAAAACTATGGCTACACCTTC.

The J gene is TRBJ1-6, the V gene TRBV7-9; the D gene is possibly TRBD1 (6 bases). Germline V lookup: CDR1 SEHNR, CDR2 FQNEAQ (reference sequence). The ends were cut back, 5 bases at V and 4 bases at J, with 15 bases in the middle. The CDR3 extends over 16 amino acids. CDR3 amino acids: CASSHRKGGYNSPLHF. CDR3 coding DNA: TGTGCCAGCAGCCACAGGAAGGGGGGGTATAATTCACCCCTCCACTTT.

This chain joins TRBV20-1 and TRBJ1-6; tentatively, D is TRBD1 (5 bases). In germline, CDR1 is DFQATT, CDR2 SNEGSKA (reference sequence). The CDR3 length is 11 residues. The ends were cut back, 4 bases at V and 17 bases at J, with 15 bases in the middle. The CDR3 here is CSATSGRSVHF. CDR3 in DNA: TGCAGTGCTACTTCAGGGCGCTCCGTCCACTTT.

The chain employs TRBV5-6 and TRBJ2-7; 8 nucleotides align to TRBD2. CDR3 size: 14 residues. The V segment lost 4 bases and the J segment 6 bases; nucleotides outside the gene matches: 9. Germline V lookup: CDR1 SGHDT, CDR2 YYEEEE. In DNA, the CDR3 is TGTGCCAGCAGCCAACTAGCGGTGTCTCCCGAGCAGTACTTC. Encoded protein: CASSQLAVSPEQYF.

The chain recombines TRBV19 with TRBJ1-6; D uncertain. The ends were cut back, 3 bases at V and 11 bases at J, with 8 bases in the middle. The CDR3 spans 12 residues. The germline CDR1 and CDR2 sequences are LNHDA and SQIVND (reference sequence). CDR3 residues: CASSIPSAPLHF. The CDR3 DNA sequence: TGTGCCAGTAGTATCCCCTCGGCACCCCTCCACTTT. Looking up the rest from reference TRBV19 and TRBJ1-6 gives the full variable domain: DGGITQSPKYLFRKEGQNVTLSCEQNLNHDAMYWYRQDPGQGLRLIYYSQIVNDFQKGDIAEGYSVSREKKESFPLTVTSAQKNPTAFYLCASSIPSAPLHFGNGTRLTVT.

The rearrangement joins TRBV2 to TRBJ2-5, with TRBD1 identical over 7 bases. V was pared by 0 bases and J by 3 bases, with 10 bases of the junction left unmatched. CDR1 SNHLY and CDR2 FYNNEI come from the germline V gene. The CDR3 has 17 amino acids. CDR3 DNA: TGTGCCAGCAGTGAAGCGCTTGACAGGGTAGAGGAAGAGACCCAGTACTTC. Protein product: CASSEALDRVEEETQYF.

CDR3 region: CASSPGLAGGEQFF. The DNA of the CDR3 is TGTGCCAGCAGCCCCGGGCTAGCGGGGGGTGAGCAGTTCTTC. The rearrangement joins TRBV6-5 to TRBJ2-1; 11 bases align to TRBD2. CDR3 size: 14 residues. CDR1 is MNHEY and CDR2 is SVGAGI in the germline V gene. With 6 bases clipped from V and 9 bases from J, the junction kept 7 bases outside the gene matches.